This TCR beta chain was sequenced in a study of cytomegalovirus exposure and HLA in healthy donors. About the study: Some 85 million unique TCRs from HLA-typed donors were held in an early data release. Study-level results: The investigators catalogued 150 to 200 TCR beta chains as cytomegalovirus-associated.

Germline lookup yields CDR1 SGHNT and CDR2 YYREEE (reference sequence). The V end was cut by 0 bases, the J end by 5 bases, with 14 bases between. The CDR3 is made up of 16 amino acids. On this clone: The target antigen is unknown.

Primers included in the PCR were 60 Vbeta and 13 Jbeta primers. Produced via immunoSEQ multiplex PCR; TCRdb's table is partial and in-frame only. The sample lists approximately 150,000 clones, 77% seen once, with about 2.4% in the top ten. This clonotype was obtained from a middle-aged woman in good health and CMV-seropositive. Specimen: PBMCs. The chain is built from TRBV5-4 and TRBJ1-4; no definite D call. CDR3 region: CASSLAGHSQNEKLFF. The CDR3, as DNA: TGTGCCAGCAGCTTGGCCGGTCACAGCCAGAATGAAAAACTGTTTTTT. The whole variable domain, remainder taken from reference TRBV5-4 and TRBJ1-4, is ETGVTQSPTHLIKTRGQQVTLRCSSQSGHNTVSWYQQALGQGPQFIFQYYREEENGRGNFPPRFSGLQFPNYSSELNVNALELDDSALYLCASSLAGHSQNEKLFFGSGTQLSVL.